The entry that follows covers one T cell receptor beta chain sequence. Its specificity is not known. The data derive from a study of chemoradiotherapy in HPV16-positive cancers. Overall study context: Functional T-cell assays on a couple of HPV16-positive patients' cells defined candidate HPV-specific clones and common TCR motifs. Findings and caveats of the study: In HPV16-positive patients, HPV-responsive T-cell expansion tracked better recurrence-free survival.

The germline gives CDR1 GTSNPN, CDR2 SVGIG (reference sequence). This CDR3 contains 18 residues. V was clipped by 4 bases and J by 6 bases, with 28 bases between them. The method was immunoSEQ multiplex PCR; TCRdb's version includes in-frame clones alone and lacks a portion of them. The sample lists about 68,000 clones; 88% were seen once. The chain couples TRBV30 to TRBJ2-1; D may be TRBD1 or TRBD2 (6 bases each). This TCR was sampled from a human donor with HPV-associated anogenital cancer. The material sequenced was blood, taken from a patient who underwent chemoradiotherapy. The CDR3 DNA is TGTGCCTGGATTCTAGGGGGGAAACGGGACCAACCCTTCAATGAGCAGTTCTTC. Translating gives CAWILGGKRDQPFNEQFF. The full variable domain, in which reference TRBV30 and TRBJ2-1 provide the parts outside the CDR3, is SQTIHQWPATLVQPVGSPLSLECTVEGTSNPNLYWYRQAAGRGLQLLFYSVGIGQISSEVPQNLSASRPQDRQFILSSKKLLLSDSGFYLCAWILGGKRDQPFNEQFFGPGTRLTVL.